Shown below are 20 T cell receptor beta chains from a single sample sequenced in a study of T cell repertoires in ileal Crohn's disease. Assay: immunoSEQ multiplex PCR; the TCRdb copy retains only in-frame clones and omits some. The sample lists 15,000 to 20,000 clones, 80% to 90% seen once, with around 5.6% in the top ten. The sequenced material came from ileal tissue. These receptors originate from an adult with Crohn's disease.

The CDR3 reads CASKTGTQNQPQHF. The CDR3 region has the DNA TGTGCCAGCAAAACCGGGACTCAAAATCAGCCCCAGCATTTT. V gene TRBV2 combines with J gene TRBJ1-5; possible D gene TRBD1, 5 bases. The ends were cut back, 7 bases at V and 4 bases at J, with 14 bases in the middle. The CDR3 runs 14 residues. Germline CDR1 is SNHLY and CDR2 is FYNNEI. The entire variable domain, with the rest obtained from reference TRBV2 and TRBJ1-5, is as follows: EPEVTQTPSHQVTQMGQEVILRCVPISNHLYFYWYRQILGQKVEFLVSFYNNEISEKSEIFDDQFSVERPDGSNFTLKIRSTKLEDSAMYFCASKTGTQNQPQHFGDGTRLSIL.

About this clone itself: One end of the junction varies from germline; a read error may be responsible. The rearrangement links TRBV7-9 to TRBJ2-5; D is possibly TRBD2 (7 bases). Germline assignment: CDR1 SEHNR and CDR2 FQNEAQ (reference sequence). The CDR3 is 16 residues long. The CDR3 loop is CASSLAGGPNHETQYF. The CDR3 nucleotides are TGTGCCAGCAGCTTAGCGGGGGGGCCTAACCACGAGACCCAGTACTTC.

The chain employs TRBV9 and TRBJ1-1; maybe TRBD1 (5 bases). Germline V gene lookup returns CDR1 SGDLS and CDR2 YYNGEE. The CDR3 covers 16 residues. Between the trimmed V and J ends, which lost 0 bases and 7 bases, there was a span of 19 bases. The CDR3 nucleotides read TGTGCCAGCAGCGTAGGTTTGGGCGGGGGATGGGGTGAAGCTTTCTTT. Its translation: CASSVGLGGGWGEAFF.

CDR3 sequence: CASSPTGGARETQYF. The CDR3 DNA follows: TGTGCCAGCTCACCGACAGGGGGCGCGAGGGAGACCCAGTACTTC. This chain links TRBV18 with TRBJ2-5; 10 nucleotides line up with TRBD1. J lost 5 bases, V lost 3 bases, and 6 bases had no gene match. The CDR3 has 15 residues. Germline V gives CDR1 KGHSH, CDR2 LQKENI.

This CDR3 is CASRPRTSGKNEQYF. CDR3 in DNA: TGTGCCAGCAGACCCCGGACTAGCGGGAAGAATGAGCAGTACTTC. This rearrangement joins TRBV6-6 to TRBJ2-7; 12 bases are a match to TRBD2. J was trimmed by 7 bases and V by 6 bases; bases with no gene match: 10. The CDR3 spans 15 residues. Germline-derived CDR1 and CDR2 are MNHNY and SVGAGI (reference sequence).

The CDR3 DNA reads TGTGCCAGCAGTTGGGACAGGGAATCATACGAGCAGTACTTC. Amino acid sequence: CASSWDRESYEQYF. V is TRBV6-1 and J is TRBJ2-7, with 9 bases that match TRBD1. CDR3 length: 14 amino acids. In germline, CDR1 is MNHNS, CDR2 SASEGT. After removal of 5 bases from V and 4 bases from J, the junction contained 6 bases not matched to a gene.

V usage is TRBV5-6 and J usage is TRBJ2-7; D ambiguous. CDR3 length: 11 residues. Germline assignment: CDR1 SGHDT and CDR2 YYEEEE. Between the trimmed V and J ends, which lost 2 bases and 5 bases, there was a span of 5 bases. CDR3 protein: CASSFRDEQYF. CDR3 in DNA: TGTGCCAGCAGCTTCCGAGACGAGCAGTACTTC.

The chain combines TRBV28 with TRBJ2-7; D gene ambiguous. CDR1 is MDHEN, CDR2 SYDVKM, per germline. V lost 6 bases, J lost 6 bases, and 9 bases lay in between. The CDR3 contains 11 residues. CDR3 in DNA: TGTGCCAGCAGGTCCCAGCGCGAGCAGTACTTC. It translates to CASRSQREQYF. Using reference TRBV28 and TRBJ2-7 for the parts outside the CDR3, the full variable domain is DVKVTQSSRYLVKRTGEKVFLECVQDMDHENMFWYRQDPGLGLRLIYFSYDVKMKEKGDIPEGYSVSREKKERFSLILESASTNQTSMYLCASRSQREQYFGPGTRLTVT.

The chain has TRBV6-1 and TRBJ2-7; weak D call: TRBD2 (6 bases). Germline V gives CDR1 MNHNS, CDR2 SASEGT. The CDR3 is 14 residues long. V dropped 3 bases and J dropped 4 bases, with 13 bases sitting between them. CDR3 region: CASSDRPGGYEQYF. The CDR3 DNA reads TGTGCCAGCAGTGACCGGCCAGGAGGGTACGAGCAGTACTTC.

The CDR3 DNA reads TGTGCCAGCAGTATAAGGAGGGGCATCTCCATCTGGGGCTACACCTTC. The encoded protein is CASSIRRGISIWGYTF. J is TRBJ1-2 and V is TRBV7-8; D is possibly TRBD1 (5 bases). Germline CDR1 is SGHVS and CDR2 is FQNEAQ. V lost 6 bases and J lost 8, with 25 bases in between. There are 16 residues in the CDR3.

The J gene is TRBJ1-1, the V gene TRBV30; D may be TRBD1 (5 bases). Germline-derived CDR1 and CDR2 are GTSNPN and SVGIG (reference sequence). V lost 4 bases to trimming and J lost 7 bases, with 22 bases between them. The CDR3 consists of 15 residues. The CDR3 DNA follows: TGTGCCTGGATTCAATCCCACACCAGTAGGGGTGAAGCTTTCTTT. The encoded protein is CAWIQSHTSRGEAFF.

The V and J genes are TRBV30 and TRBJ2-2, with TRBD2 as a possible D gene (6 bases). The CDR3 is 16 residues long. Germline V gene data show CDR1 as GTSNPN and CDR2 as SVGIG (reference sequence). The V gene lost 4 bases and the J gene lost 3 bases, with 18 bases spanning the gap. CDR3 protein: CAWTRAGFQDTGELFF. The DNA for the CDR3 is TGTGCCTGGACTAGGGCGGGATTTCAGGACACCGGGGAGCTGTTTTTT.

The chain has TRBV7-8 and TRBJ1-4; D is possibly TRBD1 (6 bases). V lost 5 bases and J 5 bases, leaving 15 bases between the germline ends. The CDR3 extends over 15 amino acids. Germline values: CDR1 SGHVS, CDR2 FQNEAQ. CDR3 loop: CASSQGSGQNEKLFF. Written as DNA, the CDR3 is TGTGCCAGCAGCCAGGGGTCAGGGCAAAATGAAAAACTGTTTTTT. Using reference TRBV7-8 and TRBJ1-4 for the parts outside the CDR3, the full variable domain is GAGVSQSPRYKVAKRGQDVALRCDPISGHVSLFWYQQALGQGPEFLTYFQNEAQLDKSGLPSDRFFAERPEGSVSTLKIQRTQQEDSAVYLCASSQGSGQNEKLFFGSGTQLSVL.

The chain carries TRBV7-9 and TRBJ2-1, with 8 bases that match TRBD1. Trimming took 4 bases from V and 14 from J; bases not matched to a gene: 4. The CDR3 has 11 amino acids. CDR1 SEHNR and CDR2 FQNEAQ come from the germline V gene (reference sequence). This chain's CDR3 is CASSYSGGEFF. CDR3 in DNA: TGTGCCAGCAGCTATTCAGGGGGCGAGTTCTTC. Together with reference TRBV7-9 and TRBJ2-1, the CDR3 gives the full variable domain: DTGVSQNPRHKITKRGQNVTFRCDPISEHNRLYWYRQTLGQGPEFLTYFQNEAQLEKSRLLSDRFSAERPKGSFSTLEIQRTEQGDSAMYLCASSYSGGEFFGPGTRLTVL.

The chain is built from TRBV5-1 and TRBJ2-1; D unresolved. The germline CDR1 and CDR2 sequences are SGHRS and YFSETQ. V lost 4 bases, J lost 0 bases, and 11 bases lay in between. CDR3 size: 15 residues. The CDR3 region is CASSTTPSSYNEQFF. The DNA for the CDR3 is TGCGCCAGCAGCACGACACCGAGCTCCTACAATGAGCAGTTCTTC.

DNA for the CDR3: TGTGCCAGCAGTCACGGACACCTTGGGAACACTGAAGCTTTCTTT. Translation: CASSHGHLGNTEAFF. V is TRBV2 and J is TRBJ1-1; TRBD1 is a possible D gene (5 bases). V was trimmed by 5 bases and J by 1 base, leaving 14 bases between them. Germline loops: CDR1 SNHLY, CDR2 FYNNEI. The CDR3 has 15 residues.

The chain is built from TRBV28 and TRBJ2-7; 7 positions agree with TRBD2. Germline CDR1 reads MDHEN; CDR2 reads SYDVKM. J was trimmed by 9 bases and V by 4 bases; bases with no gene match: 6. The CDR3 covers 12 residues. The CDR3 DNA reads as TGTGCCAGCAGTTCTAGCGGACTGAGGCAGTACTTC. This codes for CASSSSGLRQYF.

CDR3 region: CASSPLQGDRSNQPQHF. The CDR3 nucleotides are TGTGCCAGCAGTCCTTTACAGGGGGATCGAAGCAATCAGCCCCAGCATTTT. The chain has TRBV28 and TRBJ1-5; 8 nucleotides agree with TRBD1. This CDR3 contains 17 residues. Trimming cost V 5 bases and J 1 base; bases outside gene matches: 10. The germline V gene has CDR1 MDHEN and CDR2 SYDVKM.

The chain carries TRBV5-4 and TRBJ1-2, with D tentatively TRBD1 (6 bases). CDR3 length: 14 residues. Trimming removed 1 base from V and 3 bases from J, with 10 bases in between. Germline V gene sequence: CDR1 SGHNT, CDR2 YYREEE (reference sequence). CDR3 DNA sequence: TGTGCCAGCAGCTTGTCTGGACAGTACTATGGCTACACCTTC. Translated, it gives CASSLSGQYYGYTF.

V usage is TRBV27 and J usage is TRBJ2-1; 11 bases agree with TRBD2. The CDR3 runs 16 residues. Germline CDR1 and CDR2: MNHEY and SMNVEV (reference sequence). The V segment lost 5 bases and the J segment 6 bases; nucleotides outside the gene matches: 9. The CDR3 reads CASSDFLAGGSNEQFF. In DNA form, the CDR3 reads TGTGCCAGCAGTGATTTTCTAGCGGGAGGTTCCAATGAGCAGTTCTTC.